This T cell receptor beta chain originates from a study of T cell clonotyping in hematopoietic cell transplantation. Study-level findings and limits: After transplant, recipient diversity fell while pathologically expanded clonotypes grew through day 180. Few recipient clonotypes overlapped donors; over 95% were de novo at given depth. Graft donor and pretransplant recipient Inverse Simpson Index values predicted broader posttransplant TCR diversity.

Method: immunoSEQ multiplex PCR; TCRdb's copy keeps in-frame clones and lacks some. The sample lists approximately 17,000 clones, roughly nine tenths occurring once. Details on this clone: What it recognizes is unknown.

Input material: peripheral blood mononuclear cells. This clonotype originated in a man aged 45-65 years in good health. Some clones in this sample may be carry-over from other donors' samples.

CDR3 nucleotides: TGTGCCAGCAGTTCCCCTTCGAAAGGGGTACGAGATACGCAGTATTTT. This codes for CASSSPSKGVRDTQYF. The chain uses TRBV6-5 and TRBJ2-3; TRBD1 is a possible D gene (5 bases). The CDR3 is made up of 16 amino acids. Germline V gives CDR1 MNHEY, CDR2 SVGAGI. Trimming shortened V by 4 bases and J by 5 bases, and 19 bases separated the two germline ends.